This entry lists 30 T cell receptor beta chains sequenced from one sample in a study of breast tumors, draining lymph nodes, adjacent tissues. TCRdb reanalysed the multiplex PCR reads using MiXCR and keeps one entry per CDR3 protein. Of under 20,000 distinct CDR3 sequences in the sample, about 40% were seen once. Sequencing used breast tumor tissue. These receptors came from a female donor with breast cancer. Some clones in this sample may be carry-over from other donors' samples.

The V call is TRBV20-1, the J call TRBJ2-7; TRBD1 might be the D (10 bases). The V gene lost 6 bases and the J gene lost 2 bases, with 35 bases spanning the gap. In germline, CDR1 is DFQATT, CDR2 SNEGSKA (reference sequence). This CDR3 is built from 20 residues. The CDR3 DNA reads as TGCAGTGCCATAAGTGGGGGACAGGGGATAGGCGGGAGGGGAGCCTACGAGCAGTACTTC. It yields the protein CSAISGGQGIGGRGAYEQYF.

In this sample, this clonotype turned up a few times. This may arise from a read error, as a much more abundant clone is one base away. In nucleotides, the CDR3 is TGTACCACGCAAAGGACTAGCGCCAATGAGCAGTTCTTC. Translated: CTTQRTSANEQFF. V and J are TRBV28 and TRBJ2-1; TRBD2 agrees at 9 bases. This CDR3 comprises 13 residues. CDR1 MDHEN and CDR2 SYDVKM come from the germline V gene.

The chain has TRBV11-2 and TRBJ2-7; 9 positions match TRBD2. V shed 1 base and J 0 bases; nucleotides not matched to a gene: 4. The CDR3 is 16 amino acids. From germline, CDR1 is SGHAT and CDR2 FQNNGV. This CDR3 reads CASSLGLAESSYEQYF. In DNA form, the CDR3 reads TGTGCCAGCAGCTTAGGACTAGCGGAGAGCTCCTACGAGCAGTACTTC.

The chain links TRBV15 to TRBJ2-1; 13 bases fit TRBD2. Looked up from germline, CDR1 is LNHNV and CDR2 is YYDKDF (reference sequence). CDR3 size: 15 residues. V was pared by 6 bases and J by 7 bases, with 6 bases of the junction left unmatched. DNA of the CDR3: TGTGCCACCAGAGAGGGACTAGCGGGACTTAATGAGCAGTTCTTC. Amino acid sequence: CATREGLAGLNEQFF.

At least ten counts were recorded for this clonotype. The chain links TRBV20-1 to TRBJ2-7; 7 nucleotides line up with TRBD1. The CDR3 is made up of 14 amino acids. Looked up from germline, CDR1 is DFQATT and CDR2 is SNEGSKA (reference sequence). Unmatched junction bases numbered 13, after V lost 5 bases and J lost 6 bases. CDR3 region: CSAETGTEISEQYF. Here the CDR3 DNA reads TGCAGTGCTGAAACCGGGACAGAAATCTCCGAGCAGTACTTC.

This sequence joins TRBV3-1 and TRBJ2-4; 9 bases are shared with TRBD1. Germline V gene lookup returns CDR1 LGHDT and CDR2 YNNKEL (reference sequence). The CDR3 consists of 15 residues. With 5 bases clipped from V and 1 base from J, the junction kept 3 bases outside the gene matches. The CDR3 DNA is TGTGCCAGCAGCAACAGGGGGCTGGCCAAAAACATTCAGTACTTC. Its protein is CASSNRGLAKNIQYF.

The sample holds many counts of this clonotype. The chain recombines TRBV4-1 with TRBJ2-2; D is uncertain. The CDR3 consists of 13 residues. Germline CDR1 reads MGHRA; CDR2 reads YSYEKL. Trimming shortened V by 6 bases and J by 9 bases, and 14 bases separated the two germline ends. The CDR3 protein is CASRRQNHRELFF. As DNA, the CDR3 is TGCGCCAGCAGGCGACAAAACCACCGGGAGCTGTTTTTT.

The CDR3 sequence: CASLGHDSNQPQHF. The CDR3 nucleotides read TGTGCCAGCCTGGGACACGATAGCAATCAGCCCCAGCATTTT. This chain uses TRBV2 with TRBJ1-5; weak D call: TRBD1 (6 bases). The CDR3 has 14 amino acids. The V end lost 8 bases, the J end lost 0 bases, and 11 bases lay between the germline ends. CDR1 and CDR2 (germline): SNHLY, FYNNEI. The variable domain in full, with the rest retrieved from reference TRBV2 and TRBJ1-5, is EPEVTQTPSHQVTQMGQEVILRCVPISNHLYFYWYRQILGQKVEFLVSFYNNEISEKSEIFDDQFSVERPDGSNFTLKIRSTKLEDSAMYFCASLGHDSNQPQHFGDGTRLSIL.

This clonotype was counted a single time. The chain links TRBV9 to TRBJ2-3, with 9 bases identical to TRBD2. V was clipped by 0 bases and J by 4 bases; unmatched bases: 6. The V gene's germline CDR1 is SGDLS and CDR2 YYNGEE. The length of the CDR3 is 16 residues. DNA of the CDR3: TGTGCCAGCAGCGTAGGAAGCGGGAGGTCTCCAGATACGCAGTATTTT. Its translation is CASSVGSGRSPDTQYF.

This clonotype was detected many times. The chain is built from TRBV9 and TRBJ2-1, with 14 bases fitting TRBD2. The CDR3 covers 15 residues. Germline V gene data show CDR1 as SGDLS and CDR2 as YYNGEE. V shed 0 bases, J shed 8 bases, and the junction held 1 base outside the gene matches. The CDR3: CASSVGGLAGDEQFF. Here the CDR3 DNA reads TGTGCCAGCAGCGTAGGGGGACTAGCGGGAGATGAGCAGTTCTTC.

In its sample, this clonotype was seen many times. The chain is built from TRBV5-1 and TRBJ2-3, with 10 bases fitting TRBD1. Trimming took 5 bases from V and 0 from J; bases not matched to a gene: 6. The germline CDR1 and CDR2 sequences are SGHRS and YFSETQ. The CDR3 runs 16 residues. The CDR3 reads CASRRRQGASTDTQYF. In DNA, the CDR3 is TGCGCCAGCAGACGGCGACAGGGGGCAAGCACAGATACGCAGTATTTT.

This clonotype came up many times. This may be a read error: a much more frequent sequence differs by one nucleotide. The chain combines TRBV12-5 with TRBJ2-7; 9 bases are a match to TRBD1. J gave up 1 base and V 1 base, and 5 bases lay outside the gene matches. This CDR3 contains 16 residues. Germline loops: CDR1 LGHNT, CDR2 FRNRAP. The chain's CDR3 is CASGLARTGASYEQYF. The CDR3 DNA reads TGTGCTAGTGGTTTGGCCAGGACAGGGGCATCCTACGAGCAGTACTTC.

The sample holds many counts of this clonotype. The chain combines TRBV5-4 with TRBJ1-5, with D unresolved. Trimming stripped 0 bases from V and 3 bases from J, with 10 bases between. Germline CDR1 is SGHNT and CDR2 is YYREEE (reference sequence). The CDR3 is made up of 15 amino acids. CDR3 sequence reads: CASSLGPGTNQPQHF. The CDR3 region has the DNA TGTGCCAGCAGCTTGGGTCCAGGCACCAATCAGCCCCAGCATTTT.

Ten or more counts support this clonotype. This chain connects TRBV6-4 to TRBJ2-3, with 12 bases that match TRBD2. Germline V CDR1 and CDR2: MRHNA, SNTAGT. The CDR3 is made up of 16 amino acids. The V and J ends lost 2 bases and 0 bases, in that order; junction bases with no gene match: 0. The CDR3 here is CASSDGTSGSTDTQYF. CDR3 nucleotides: TGTGCCAGCAGTGACGGGACTAGCGGGAGCACAGATACGCAGTATTTT.

As to this clonotype: One end of the junction varies from germline; a read error may be responsible. J is TRBJ2-5 and V is TRBV7-2; D not resolved. The CDR3 has 12 residues. Germline-derived CDR1 and CDR2 are SGHTA and FQGNSA. Written as DNA, the CDR3 is TGTGCCAGCAGCTCCCCCGTCGAGACCCAGCGCTTC. Its translation: CASSSPVETQRF.

The chain uses TRBV6-1 and TRBJ1-5, with a tentative D call TRBD1 (6 bases). V was cut by 5 bases and J by 2 bases, with 16 bases left in between. The CDR3 has 16 amino acids. CDR1 is MNHNS, CDR2 SASEGT, per germline. This chain's CDR3 is CASSSGGGLGNQPQHF. CDR3 bases: TGTGCCAGCAGTTCCGGGGGGGGGCTGGGCAATCAGCCCCAGCATTTT.

The V gene is TRBV9, the J gene TRBJ2-1; D is ambiguous. CDR3 length equals 15 residues. Trimming cost V 0 bases and J 8 bases, with 15 bases left between them. The germline gives CDR1 SGDLS, CDR2 YYNGEE. The CDR3 region is CASSVGKQKSDEQFF. The CDR3 nucleotides are TGTGCCAGCAGCGTAGGGAAACAGAAATCCGATGAGCAGTTCTTC.

This clonotype was seen only a few times. A much larger clone differs from this one at a single base, so this may be a read error. The chain joins TRBV19 to TRBJ2-3, with D possibly matching TRBD2 (6 bases). V gave up 2 bases and J gave up 8 bases, with 8 bases separating them. Per the germline V gene, CDR1 is LNHDA and CDR2 is SQIVND (reference sequence). The CDR3 runs 12 residues. This CDR3 reads CASSIRGGTQYF. DNA of the CDR3: TGTGCCAGTAGTATACGGGGAGGTACGCAGTATTTT.

Note on this clonotype: One junction end disagrees with the germline gene, perhaps due to a read error. This CDR3 is CSARGSLAGGIF. Here the CDR3 DNA reads TGCAGTGCTAGAGGGTCCCTAGCGGGAGGGATCTTC. This chain links TRBV20-1 with TRBJ2-1; 12 positions agree with TRBD2. This CDR3 spans 12 amino acids. In germline, CDR1 is DFQATT, CDR2 SNEGSKA (reference sequence).

V is TRBV10-3 and J is TRBJ2-3, with 14 bases matching TRBD2. The CDR3 sequence is 13 residues long. Germline loops: CDR1 ENHRY, CDR2 SYGVKD. V shed 11 bases, J shed 10 bases, and the junction held 8 bases outside the gene matches. CDR3 nucleotides: TGTGCCGGGAGGACTAGCGGGAGGTTTTCGCAGTATTTT. It is translated as CAGRTSGRFSQYF.

The table lists this clonotype with many counts. This rearrangement joins TRBV6-1 to TRBJ2-7; D is perhaps TRBD2 (7 bases). Germline V CDR1 and CDR2: MNHNS, SASEGT. V lost 1 base, J lost 5 bases, and 12 bases lay in between. The CDR3 totals 14 residues. In nucleotides, the CDR3 is TGTGCCAGCAGTGAAGGCCGGGGGGCGAACGAGCAGTACTTC. This sequence encodes CASSEGRGANEQYF.

This clonotype occurred a few times. The chain has TRBV7-9 and TRBJ2-6; possibly TRBD2 for D (6 bases). The germline V and J ends were trimmed by 1 base and 0 bases, with 10 bases remaining between them. Germline CDR1 is SEHNR and CDR2 is FQNEAQ (reference sequence). The CDR3 sequence is 17 residues long. The CDR3, as DNA: TGTGCCAGCAGCTTAGTCGGGGGAAACTCTGGGGCCAACGTCCTGACTTTC. Its translation: CASSLVGGNSGANVLTF.

This chain links TRBV6-6 with TRBJ1-2; TRBD1 matches at 8 bases. Per the germline V gene, CDR1 is MNHNY and CDR2 is SVGAGI (reference sequence). Trimming removed 5 bases from V and 13 bases from J; junction bases left unmatched: 6. The CDR3 covers 11 residues. This CDR3 is CASSGQGAFTF. DNA of the CDR3: TGTGCCAGCAGTGGGCAGGGGGCTTTCACCTTC.

Many counts were recorded for this clonotype. The chain recombines TRBV27 with TRBJ2-1; possible D gene TRBD1, 6 bases. The V end lost 0 bases, the J end lost 3 bases, and 12 bases lay between the germline ends. Germline assignment: CDR1 MNHEY and CDR2 SMNVEV (reference sequence). The CDR3 totals 16 residues. The chain's CDR3 is CASSLSTGLDYNEQFF. The CDR3 DNA follows: TGTGCCAGCAGTTTATCGACAGGACTGGACTACAATGAGCAGTTCTTC.

The chain links TRBV7-8 to TRBJ1-4; D gene uncertain. Germline CDR1 reads SGHVS; CDR2 reads FQNEAQ. The CDR3 length is 16 residues. Deletions cut 8 bases from V and 3 bases from J, with 19 bases between. For the CDR3, the DNA is TGTGCCAGCGCTCTACCGGGAGGGAGAGCTAATGAAAAACTGTTTTTT. Translating it yields CASALPGGRANEKLFF.

V gene TRBV12-3 or TRBV12-4 combines with J gene TRBJ2-3; 7 bases are a match to TRBD2. The CDR3 contains 15 residues. J was trimmed by 2 bases and V by 7 bases; bases with no gene match: 9. The CDR3 spells CASKRGGRPTDTQYF. In nucleotides, the CDR3 is TGTGCCAGCAAGAGGGGAGGGAGGCCCACAGATACGCAGTATTTT.

This clonotype was picked up many times. Sequence at one end of the junction differs from germline and may be a read error. The chain employs TRBV5-1 and TRBJ2-5; 11 bases are shared with TRBD1. The CDR3 extends over 16 amino acids. The germline CDR1 and CDR2 sequences are SGHRS and YFSETQ. This CDR3 reads CASSSGTGGYQEAQYF. The CDR3 DNA sequence: TGCGCCAGCAGCTCGGGGACAGGGGGTTACCAAGAGGCCCAGTACTTC.

Ten or more counts support this clonotype. The rearrangement links TRBV11-2 to TRBJ1-1; 8 nucleotides agree with TRBD1. The CDR3 has 17 amino acids. J gave up 1 base and V 1 base, and 8 bases lay outside the gene matches. The V gene's germline CDR1 is SGHAT and CDR2 FQNNGV. The DNA for the CDR3 is TGTGCCAGCAGCTTAGGCGGGACAGGACAGGGGAACACTGAAGCTTTCTTT. The encoded protein is CASSLGGTGQGNTEAFF.

This clonotype has ten or more counts. The genes are TRBV7-9 and TRBJ2-3; maybe TRBD2 (5 bases). Deletions cut 5 bases from V and 0 bases from J, with 12 bases between. Per germline, CDR1 SEHNR and CDR2 FQNEAQ (reference sequence). This CDR3 has 15 residues. CDR3 protein: CASSPGVTSTDTQYF. The DNA of the CDR3 is TGTGCCAGCAGCCCCGGGGTCACTAGCACAGATACGCAGTATTTT.

This clonotype was detected ten times or more. J is TRBJ2-2 and V is TRBV10-3; D perhaps matches TRBD1 (6 bases). CDR1 is ENHRY, CDR2 SYGVKD, per germline. CDR3 size: 15 residues. Trimming shortened V by 6 bases and J by 6 bases, and 17 bases separated the two germline ends. The CDR3 loop is CAIRGHDFSSGELFF. In DNA, the CDR3 is TGTGCCATCAGGGGACACGATTTCTCGTCCGGGGAGCTGTTTTTT.